Sequencing of this T cell receptor beta chain was carried out in a study of PD-1 and CTLA-4 blockade in melanoma. The germline gives CDR1 GTSNPN, CDR2 SVGIG (reference sequence). The V and J ends lost 2 bases and 4 bases, in that order; junction bases with no gene match: 3. The CDR3 length is 15 residues. The repertoire was sequenced with immunoSEQ multiplex PCR; TCRdb's copy has only in-frame clones and lacks some. The sample has 32,000 or so clones; 85% to 90% are singletons. The receptor's source is a human donor with melanoma. The chain joins TRBV30 to TRBJ2-3; 13 positions agree with TRBD2. This specimen consisted of CD8+ T cells from peripheral blood, obtained before anti-PD-1 treatment. The chain's CDR3 is CAWSFGLAGADTQYF. The CDR3 DNA reads as TGTGCCTGGAGTTTCGGACTAGCGGGAGCAGATACGCAGTATTTT.